A selection of T cell receptor beta chains follows, all from one sample in a study of blood T cell repertoires in COVID-19. TCRdb's copy holds only in-frame clones and misses some; the assay was immunoSEQ multiplex PCR. The sample holds roughly 400,000 clones, approximately 85% seen once. Sequencing was performed on PBMCs or T cells enriched from blood (not recorded which). Every receptor here comes from a woman between 40 and 50 years old with acute COVID-19. Each CDR3 is given with its conserved first and last residue. D genes are given only for firm matches. Rows may omit the clone size; those that give it use once, few, many or a size class.

V: TRBV14
size: .
D: .
J: TRBJ1-5
DNA: TGTGCCAGCAGCCAAGATCAGGGGATCAGGGGGCCCCAGCATTTT
CDR3: CASSQDQGIRGPQHF

V: TRBV4-2
size: .
D: TRBD2
J: TRBJ2-1
DNA: TGTGCCAGCAGCCAAGACCAGGGGAGCCTAGCGGGAGGTTATGAGCAGTTCTTC
CDR3: CASSQDQGSLAGGYEQFF

V: TRBV29-1
size: .
D: .
J: TRBJ1-1
DNA: TGCAGCGTTGACCCCAGGAACACTGAAGCTTTCTTT
CDR3: CSVDPRNTEAFF

V: TRBV19
size: few
D: TRBD1
J: TRBJ1-5
DNA: TGTGCCAGTATGAAAGGGGGCTCCAATCAGCCCCAGCATTTT
CDR3: CASMKGGSNQPQHF

V: TRBV29-1
size: .
D: TRBD1
J: TRBJ2-7
DNA: TGCAGCGTTGGTCGGGACAGGGACTACGAGCAGTACTTC
CDR3: CSVGRDRDYEQYF

V: TRBV5-4
size: .
D: TRBD1
J: TRBJ1-6
DNA: TGTGCCAGCAGCTACCGACAGGGCTCGGGGTCACCCCTCCACTTT
CDR3: CASSYRQGSGSPLHF

V: TRBV4-1
size: .
D: TRBD1
J: TRBJ2-7
DNA: TGCGCCAGCAGCCAGGGGACAGTCTCCTACGAGCGGTACTTC
CDR3: CASSQGTVSYERYF

V: TRBV15
size: .
D: TRBD2
J: TRBJ2-3
DNA: TGTGCCACCAGCAGAGGGGCGGGGGGCCGTGGAACAGATACGCAGTATTTT
CDR3: CATSRGAGGRGTDTQYF

V: TRBV6-5
size: .
D: .
J: TRBJ1-2
DNA: TGTGCCAGCAGCCCCCGGGAAGGCAGCTATGGCTACACCTTC
CDR3: CASSPREGSYGYTF

V: TRBV5-1
size: .
D: .
J: TRBJ2-7
DNA: TGCGCCAGCAGTGCGACAGTTTACGAGCAGTACTTC
CDR3: CASSATVYEQYF

V: TRBV24-1
size: .
D: TRBD1
J: TRBJ2-3
DNA: TGTGCCACCAGTGACGGACAGGGGGCCGCAGATACGCAGTATTTT
CDR3: CATSDGQGAADTQYF

V: TRBV24-1
size: .
D: .
J: TRBJ2-6
DNA: TGTGCCACCAGTGATGAGTCACGGGGCAGGGGCTATTCTGGGGCCAACGTCCTGACTTTC
CDR3: CATSDESRGRGYSGANVLTF

V: TRBV11-2
size: few
D: .
J: TRBJ1-5
DNA: TGTGCCAGCAGCTTGGCAGGGTCTCAGCCCCAGCATTTT
CDR3: CASSLAGSQPQHF

V: TRBV15
size: .
D: .
J: TRBJ2-1
DNA: TGTGCCACCGCAGACTTAAGCTCCTACAATGAGCAGTTCTTC
CDR3: CATADLSSYNEQFF

V: TRBV29-1
size: .
D: TRBD1
J: TRBJ1-4
DNA: TGCAGCGTTGCGACAGGGGCGGATGAAAAACTGTTTTTT
CDR3: CSVATGADEKLFF

V: TRBV6-4
size: .
D: .
J: TRBJ1-6
DNA: TGTGCCAGCAGTGACTCGTTTGAGCCGGGTTCACCCCTCCACTTT
CDR3: CASSDSFEPGSPLHF

V: TRBV2
size: once
D: .
J: TRBJ2-5
DNA: TGTGCCATCTTAGCGAGCCAAGAGACCCAGTACTTC
CDR3: CAILASQETQYF

V: TRBV20-1
size: once
D: .
J: TRBJ1-5
DNA: TGCAGTGCTAGTGGTGTCAGGGCCCCTAATAGCAATCAGCCCCAGCATTTT
CDR3: CSASGVRAPNSNQPQHF

V: TRBV7-9
size: .
D: .
J: TRBJ2-3
DNA: TGTGCCAGCAGCTTTTCACAGCACACAGATACGCAGTATTTT
CDR3: CASSFSQHTDTQYF

V: TRBV5-1
size: .
D: .
J: TRBJ1-3
DNA: TGCGCCAGCAGCTTGGATCGGGGTGCCTCTGGAAACACCATATATTTT
CDR3: CASSLDRGASGNTIYF

V: TRBV10-3
size: .
D: .
J: TRBJ1-6
DNA: TGTGCCATCAGTGGTTGGGAGGGCTATAATTCACCCCTCCACTTT
CDR3: CAISGWEGYNSPLHF